The 28 T cell receptor beta chains below come from one sample, sequenced in a study of T-cell memory formation after mild COVID-19. Using its own MiXCR run on the 5' RACE reads, TCRdb lists one record per CDR3 protein. Of under 200,000 distinct CDR3 sequences listed, 9.5% to 13% were seen once; the top ten hold more than 3.5%. The specimen was PBMCs or a T cell subset sorted from them (not recorded which). The source is a young man who had mild COVID-19 (a few samples of this study predate the infection). Cell type and time point are not known.

Ten or more counts support this clonotype. V usage is TRBV7-3 and J usage is TRBJ1-5; D perhaps matches TRBD1 (5 bases). Trimming pared 2 bases from V and 3 bases from J, leaving 11 bases between. The germline CDR1 and CDR2 sequences are SGHTA and FQGTGA. CDR3 size: 15 residues. The CDR3 nucleotides are TGTGCCAGCAGCTTATTACCCGGGGCCAATCAGCCCCAGCATTTT. The encoded protein is CASSLLPGANQPQHF.

This clonotype was observed a few times. The chain recombines TRBV12-3 or TRBV12-4 with TRBJ2-1; 10 positions match TRBD1. V dropped 6 bases and J dropped 10; count of bases not matched to a gene: 12. The CDR3 is 15 amino acids. The CDR3 spells CASSTGTGVRGEQFF. In nucleotides, the CDR3 is TGTGCCAGCAGCACCGGGACAGGGGTAAGAGGAGAGCAGTTCTTC.

This sequence joins TRBV6-2 or TRBV6-3 and TRBJ2-5; D perhaps matches TRBD1 (6 bases). V was pared by 10 bases and J by 0 bases, with 21 bases between. Germline CDR1 is MNHEY and CDR2 is SVGEGT. This CDR3 has 16 residues. In DNA, the CDR3 is TGTGCCACAGGACCCGGGACACCGGTGTACCAAGAGACCCAGTACTTC. Protein product: CATGPGTPVYQETQYF.

This clonotype appeared a few times. This chain uses TRBV3-1 with TRBJ2-7; D is possibly TRBD1 (6 bases). This CDR3 region has 13 residues. The V gene's germline CDR1 is LGHDT and CDR2 YNNKEL (reference sequence). The V and J ends lost 4 bases and 11 bases respectively, with 18 bases between them. DNA of the CDR3: TGTGCCAGCAGCCCTACTCCGACAGGTATAAAGTACTTC. Its protein is CASSPTPTGIKYF.

This clonotype was counted between two and nine times. The chain joins TRBV7-2 to TRBJ1-3; tentative D call: TRBD1 (6 bases). Germline CDR1 and CDR2: SGHTA and FQGNSA. This CDR3 has 13 amino acids. Trimming left V 3 bases short and J 14 bases short, with 17 bases between. The CDR3 spells CASSFSSGQYLYF. CDR3 coding DNA: TGTGCCAGCAGCTTTTCCAGCGGACAGTATCTATATTTT.

This clonotype appeared a few times. The chain links TRBV3-1 to TRBJ2-1; D might be TRBD1 (6 bases). The CDR3 extends over 12 amino acids. Germline-derived CDR1 and CDR2 are LGHDT and YNNKEL (reference sequence). V was trimmed by 6 bases and J by 12 bases, leaving 15 bases between them. CDR3 protein: CASSPRGEGQFF. The CDR3 coding sequence is TGTGCCAGCAGTCCCAGGGGTGAGGGGCAGTTCTTC.

Only a few counts were recorded for this clonotype. This sequence joins TRBV5-1 and TRBJ1-3; D is uncertain. V lost 4 bases, J lost 4 bases, and 9 bases lay in between. This CDR3 contains 13 residues. Germline CDR1 is SGHRS and CDR2 is YFSETQ. The CDR3 region has the DNA TGCGCCAGCAGCCGCGGACCGGGAAACACCATATATTTT. Translation gives CASSRGPGNTIYF. The full variable domain, in which reference TRBV5-1 and TRBJ1-3 provide the parts outside the CDR3, is KAGVTQTPRYLIKTRGQQVTLSCSPISGHRSVSWYQQTPGQGLQFLFEYFSETQRNKGNFPGRFSGRQFSNSRSEMNVSTLELGDSALYLCASSRGPGNTIYFGEGSWLTVV.

The chain is built from TRBV5-1 and TRBJ1-1; D is unresolved. From germline, CDR1 is SGHRS and CDR2 YFSETQ. This CDR3 has 16 amino acids. V was shortened by 3 bases and J by 0 bases, with 15 bases between the two germline ends. The CDR3 region has the DNA TGCGCCAGCAGCTCTGCATCTCCGGTACTGAACACTGAAGCTTTCTTT. It specifies CASSSASPVLNTEAFF.

This clonotype was counted a few times. The CDR3 DNA is TGCGCCAGCAGCCAAGTGTACCTAGCGGGGGGCCCCTACCAAGAGACCCAGTACTTC. Amino acid sequence: CASSQVYLAGGPYQETQYF. The chain employs TRBV4-1 and TRBJ2-5; 11 bases match TRBD2. The V gene end was trimmed by 1 base and the J gene end by 0 bases; junction bases not matched to a gene: 10. The CDR3 covers 19 residues. Germline CDR1 reads MGHRA; CDR2 reads YSYEKL.

The chain combines TRBV11-3 with TRBJ1-1, with D possibly matching TRBD1 (6 bases). Trimming took off 5 bases at V and 6 bases at J, with 13 bases between the two ends. The CDR3 spans 13 residues. Germline CDR1 is SGHNT and CDR2 is YENEEA. Here the CDR3 reads CASSSGGRAEAFF. In DNA, the CDR3 is TGTGCCAGCAGCAGCGGGGGGCGAGCTGAAGCTTTCTTT.

The CDR3 DNA reads as TGTGCCAGCAGGAACCAAGAGACCCAGTACTTC. Residues: CASRNQETQYF. V gene TRBV6-1 combines with J gene TRBJ2-5; D unresolved. Trimming removed 6 bases at V and 0 bases at J, with 2 bases between. In germline, CDR1 is MNHNS, CDR2 SASEGT. The CDR3 consists of 11 residues.

The chain recombines TRBV6-1 with TRBJ1-5, with D perhaps matching TRBD1 (5 bases). The CDR3 has 14 amino acids. V lost 3 bases to trimming and J lost 8 bases, with 14 bases between them. CDR1 MNHNS and CDR2 SASEGT come from the germline V gene. The DNA for the CDR3 is TGTGCCAGCAGTGACTGGGGCCACCTTGAGCCCCAGCATTTT. Its translation: CASSDWGHLEPQHF.

The CDR3 here is CASSNRGAARTYEQYF. DNA for the CDR3: TGTGCCAGCAGTAACCGCGGGGCGGCCCGAACCTACGAGCAGTACTTC. This sequence joins TRBV27 and TRBJ2-7; weak D call: TRBD2 (6 bases). This CDR3 is 16 amino acids long. The V gene's germline CDR1 is MNHEY and CDR2 SMNVEV (reference sequence). Trimming cost V 5 bases and J 2 bases, with 19 bases left between them.

J is TRBJ2-5 and V is TRBV5-1, with D possibly TRBD1 on 6 matching bases. V lost 4 bases to trimming and J lost 3 bases, with 13 bases between them. This CDR3 has 14 amino acids. Germline CDR1 and CDR2: SGHRS and YFSETQ. The CDR3 reads CASSIQGHEETQYF. The CDR3 DNA is TGCGCCAGCAGCATACAGGGACACGAAGAGACCCAGTACTTC. The variable domain in full, completed from reference TRBV5-1 and TRBJ2-5, reads KAGVTQTPRYLIKTRGQQVTLSCSPISGHRSVSWYQQTPGQGLQFLFEYFSETQRNKGNFPGRFSGRQFSNSRSEMNVSTLELGDSALYLCASSIQGHEETQYFGPGTRLLVL.

This clonotype was detected only a few times. J is TRBJ2-4 and V is TRBV20-1; 8 bases line up with TRBD2. The CDR3 is 15 residues long. Germline loops: CDR1 DFQATT, CDR2 SNEGSKA (reference sequence). Trimming took 0 bases from V and 9 from J; bases not matched to a gene: 10. The DNA for the CDR3 is TGCAGTGCTAGAGAACCCCGGGGGGGCTACGTCATTCAGTACTTC. This encodes CSAREPRGGYVIQYF.

This clonotype was seen only a few times. The chain employs TRBV9 and TRBJ1-1; no reliable D call. V was clipped by 3 bases and J by 3 bases, with 18 bases between them. The CDR3 is 16 residues long. Germline CDR1 SGDLS, CDR2 YYNGEE. The CDR3 sequence is CASSAGRGQWDTEAFF. The CDR3 bases are TGTGCCAGCAGCGCGGGAAGAGGTCAGTGGGACACTGAAGCTTTCTTT.

This clonotype was counted only a few times. V gene TRBV20-1 combines with J gene TRBJ2-5; TRBD2 is a possible D gene (5 bases). Germline-derived CDR1 and CDR2 are DFQATT and SNEGSKA (reference sequence). V was trimmed by 3 bases and J by 4 bases, leaving 12 bases between them. This CDR3 has 13 residues. The DNA for the CDR3 is TGCAGTGCTAGTGAGGGAATAGGAGAGACCCAGTACTTC. This codes for CSASEGIGETQYF.

This clonotype has just a few counts. V and J are TRBV12-3 or TRBV12-4 and TRBJ1-1; 8 positions match TRBD1. CDR3 size: 14 residues. V gave up 5 bases and J gave up 7 bases; unmatched junction bases: 9. CDR3 in amino acids: CASSRFDRGGEAFF. The CDR3 coding sequence is TGTGCCAGCAGTCGATTCGACAGGGGTGGTGAAGCTTTCTTT.

The J gene is TRBJ1-5, the V gene TRBV10-3; D gene unclear. Trimming removed 3 bases from V and 7 bases from J, with 7 bases in between. Germline CDR1 is ENHRY and CDR2 is SYGVKD. The CDR3 runs 12 residues. The chain's CDR3 is CAISDMGQPQHF. In DNA form, the CDR3 reads TGTGCCATCAGTGATATGGGACAGCCCCAGCATTTT.

CDR3 nucleotides: TGTGCCAGCAGCTTAGGAACAGTCGACGGTTTCTACACCTTC. It specifies CASSLGTVDGFYTF. The chain is built from TRBV7-9 and TRBJ1-2, with D uncertain. V was clipped by 1 base and J by 10 bases, with 16 bases between them. There are 14 residues in the CDR3. From germline, CDR1 is SEHNR and CDR2 FQNEAQ (reference sequence).

This clonotype was counted between two and nine times. The genes are TRBV6-5 and TRBJ2-5; tentative D call: TRBD1 (5 bases). The CDR3 sequence is 14 residues long. CDR1 and CDR2 (germline): MNHEY, SVGAGI. Trimming took off 2 bases at V and 4 bases at J, with 11 bases between the two ends. The CDR3 coding sequence is TGTGCCAGCAGTTACCTCATTAGGGGAGAGACCCAGTACTTC. It is translated as CASSYLIRGETQYF.

This clonotype qualifies as medium-sized. This rearrangement joins TRBV12-3 or TRBV12-4 to TRBJ2-1; D may be TRBD1 (6 bases). This CDR3 has 13 amino acids. The V end was cut by 6 bases, the J end by 6 bases, with 12 bases between. The CDR3 is CASSPGTINEQFF. As DNA, the CDR3 is TGTGCCAGCAGCCCTGGGACAATCAATGAGCAGTTCTTC.

In this sample, this clonotype turned up a few times. This chain joins TRBV7-2 and TRBJ2-3; D remains unclear. The V gene lost 5 bases and the J gene lost 4 bases, with 13 bases spanning the gap. The CDR3 has 14 amino acids. In germline, CDR1 is SGHTA, CDR2 FQGNSA. The CDR3 loop is CASSRHLQPDTQYF. CDR3 in DNA: TGTGCCAGCAGCAGACATCTACAACCAGATACGCAGTATTTT.

This chain links TRBV28 with TRBJ2-7; D may be TRBD1 (6 bases). The V gene lost 6 bases and the J gene lost 1 base, with 10 bases spanning the gap. The CDR3 totals 13 residues. Germline CDR1 reads MDHEN; CDR2 reads SYDVKM. The CDR3 here is CASSKQGSYEQYV. The CDR3 DNA reads TGTGCCAGCAGCAAACAGGGTTCCTACGAGCAGTACGTC.

This clonotype showed up just a few times. The rearrangement links TRBV4-1 to TRBJ1-5; D is uncertain. Germline CDR1 is MGHRA and CDR2 is YSYEKL. The V end lost 0 bases, the J end lost 5 bases, and 8 bases lay between the germline ends. This CDR3 comprises 14 residues. CDR3 residues: CASSQEIADQPQHF. As DNA, the CDR3 is TGCGCCAGCAGCCAAGAAATTGCAGATCAGCCCCAGCATTTT.

The chain joins TRBV28 to TRBJ2-3; TRBD1 is a possible D gene (6 bases). CDR3 length equals 12 residues. The V gene lost 5 bases and the J gene lost 5 bases, with 8 bases spanning the gap. Germline V gene lookup returns CDR1 MDHEN and CDR2 SYDVKM. Here the CDR3 DNA reads TGTGCCAGCAGTATACAGGGAGATACGCAGTATTTT. It translates to CASSIQGDTQYF. Variable domain in full (rest from reference TRBV28 and TRBJ2-3): DVKVTQSSRYLVKRTGEKVFLECVQDMDHENMFWYRQDPGLGLRLIYFSYDVKMKEKGDIPEGYSVSREKKERFSLILESASTNQTSMYLCASSIQGDTQYFGPGTRLTVL.

The V and J genes are TRBV20-1 and TRBJ2-1; D possibly corresponds to TRBD2 (6 bases). The CDR3 runs 16 residues. V lost 5 bases and J 0 bases, leaving 17 bases between the germline ends. Germline values: CDR1 DFQATT, CDR2 SNEGSKA (reference sequence). In nucleotides, the CDR3 is TGCAGTGCTTTAGATTCGGGACTCCCCTCCTACAATGAGCAGTTCTTC. This sequence encodes CSALDSGLPSYNEQFF.

The chain employs TRBV9 and TRBJ2-5; D possibly corresponds to TRBD2 (7 bases). Germline V gene data show CDR1 as SGDLS and CDR2 as YYNGEE. The CDR3 sequence is 14 residues long. Trimming pared 0 bases from V and 5 bases from J, leaving 11 bases between. CDR3 region: CASSVAQGGETQYF. The DNA for the CDR3 is TGTGCCAGCAGCGTAGCACAGGGAGGGGAGACCCAGTACTTC.